Listed below are T cell receptor beta chains from one sample, sequenced in a study of T cells after yellow fever vaccination. Via MiXCR, TCRdb re-called the 5' RACE reads, giving one row per CDR3 protein. Of more than 300,000 distinct CDR3 sequences in the sample, approximately 4% were seen once. The input for sequencing was PBMCs, taken 15 days after the yellow fever booster vaccination. The receptors were gathered from a man younger than 30 who received the YFV17D yellow fever vaccine. Both conserved end residues are part of each CDR3. Each record gives: clone size, CDR3 length, D gene, J gene, V gene, CDR3 protein, CDR3 DNA. D genes are given only for firm matches. Rows give clone size only sometimes, using once, few, many, or a class for an expanded clone.

>many|13|-|TRBJ1-2|TRBV5-1
CASSLFLNTGYTF
TGCGCCAGCAGCTTGTTTTTAAACACTGGCTACACCTTC
>-|13|-|TRBJ1-1|TRBV11-3
CASSTRQNTEAFF
TGTGCCAGCAGCACCCGACAGAACACTGAAGCTTTCTTT
>few|15|-|TRBJ2-3|TRBV4-1
CASSQVHLSTDTQYF
TGCGCCAGCAGCCAAGTGCACCTCAGCACAGATACGCAGTATTTT
>many|13|-|TRBJ1-2|TRBV20-1
CSARSQGDVGYTF
TGCAGTGCTCGGTCCCAAGGGGATGTTGGCTACACCTTC
>-|14|-|TRBJ2-7|TRBV7-9
CASSGNRDLYEQYF
TGTGCCAGCTCGGGAAACAGGGACCTCTACGAGCAGTACTTC
>many|15|TRBD2|TRBJ2-1|TRBV7-3
CASSLRLAPHNEQFF
TGTGCCAGCAGCTTACGACTAGCTCCCCACAATGAGCAGTTCTTC
>-|15|TRBD1|TRBJ2-7|TRBV28
CASSLPGQGIYEQYF
TGTGCCAGCAGTTTGCCCGGACAGGGGATCTACGAGCAGTACTTC
>many|12|-|TRBJ2-5|TRBV10-3
CAIGRGAETQYF
TGTGCCATCGGCCGGGGGGCGGAGACCCAGTACTTC
>many|16|TRBD2|TRBJ2-5|TRBV5-1
CASRQHGGLEQETQYF
TGCGCCAGCAGACAACACGGGGGGTTGGAACAAGAGACCCAGTACTTC
>-|17|TRBD1|TRBJ2-3|TRBV4-3
CASSPSPGQGVPDTQYF
TGCGCCAGCAGCCCCTCCCCGGGACAGGGAGTCCCAGATACGCAGTATTTT
>many|12|-|TRBJ2-3|TRBV7-8
CASSSQEDTQYF
TGTGCCAGCAGCAGCCAGGAGGATACGCAGTATTTT
>-|14|-|TRBJ2-5|TRBV11-2
CASSSRLEVETQYF
TGTGCCAGCAGCAGCAGGCTAGAAGTTGAGACCCAGTACTTC
>many|16|TRBD1|TRBJ2-7|TRBV3-1
CASTPSHRGVYYEQYF
TGTGCCAGCACACCATCCCACAGGGGAGTTTACTACGAGCAGTACTTC
>-|16|-|TRBJ2-7|TRBV20-1
CSARSGGLAPSYEQYF
TGCAGTGCTAGATCCGGGGGGCTAGCCCCCTCCTACGAGCAGTACTTC
>many|14|-|TRBJ2-4|TRBV6-2/TRBV6-3
CATSMDSAKNIQYF
TGTGCCACCAGCATGGATTCAGCCAAAAACATTCAGTACTTC
>-|15|-|TRBJ2-1|TRBV19
CASTLGADSYNEQFF
TGTGCCAGTACCCTGGGGGCGGACTCCTACAATGAGCAGTTCTTC
>few|20|-|TRBJ1-2|TRBV18
CASSPTRGRDPTQTNYGYTF
TGTGCCAGCTCACCGACTCGGGGCAGGGACCCAACTCAAACTAACTATGGCTACACCTTC
>many|14|-|TRBJ1-2|TRBV2
CASRRTVLNYGYTF
TGTGCCAGCAGAAGGACAGTCCTTAACTATGGCTACACCTTC
>many|15|TRBD1|TRBJ1-2|TRBV12-3/TRBV12-4
CASSPPQGEGYGYTF
TGTGCCAGCAGTCCCCCCCAGGGGGAAGGCTATGGCTACACCTTC
>few|13|-|TRBJ1-1|TRBV29-1
CSDIDGLNTEAFF
TGCAGCGATATAGACGGACTGAACACTGAAGCTTTCTTT
>-|15|-|TRBJ2-3|TRBV25-1
CASSETVGGTDTQYF
TGTGCCAGCAGTGAAACCGTTGGGGGCACAGATACGCAGTATTTT
>-|15|-|TRBJ2-2|TRBV9
CASSVEGENTGELFF
TGTGCCAGCAGCGTAGAAGGAGAGAACACCGGGGAGCTGTTTTTT
>few|16|-|TRBJ2-3|TRBV4-2
CASSLTIPLRTDTQYF
TGTGCCAGCAGCCTGACCATACCACTTCGTACAGATACGCAGTATTTT
>-|14|TRBD1|TRBJ2-2|TRBV20-1
CSARAGTGVGELFF
TGCAGTGCTAGGGCCGGGACAGGGGTCGGGGAGCTGTTTTTT
>-|16|-|TRBJ1-3|TRBV5-1
CASSVGPTSNGNTIYF
TGCGCCAGCAGCGTGGGACCGACCTCTAATGGAAACACCATATATTTT
>-|14|-|TRBJ2-5|TRBV11-3
CASSKRAGSGTQYF
TGTGCCAGCAGCAAAAGGGCTGGGTCGGGGACCCAGTACTTC
>many|11|-|TRBJ2-5|TRBV30
CAWSGEETQYF
TGTGCCTGGAGTGGGGAAGAGACCCAGTACTTC
>few|12|-|TRBJ1-1|TRBV13
CASSFPNTEAFF
TGTGCCAGCAGCTTCCCGAACACTGAAGCTTTCTTT
>many|16|-|TRBJ2-3|TRBV7-9
CASSGTGRRSTDTQYF
TGTGCCAGCAGCGGCACAGGGAGACGAAGCACAGATACGCAGTATTTT
>many|13|-|TRBJ2-3|TRBV29-1
CSVALLRTDTQYF
TGCAGCGTTGCACTCCTTCGCACAGATACGCAGTATTTT
>many|14|TRBD1|TRBJ1-2|TRBV29-1
CSVEGLQGKAGYTF
TGCAGCGTTGAGGGGTTACAGGGGAAGGCTGGCTACACCTTC
>many|16|TRBD2|TRBJ2-1|TRBV7-9
CASSLETSDGYNEQFF
TGTGCCAGCAGCTTAGAAACTAGCGACGGTTACAATGAGCAGTTCTTC
>few|13|-|TRBJ1-2|TRBV6-2/TRBV6-3
CASSYRQPYGYTF
TGTGCCAGCAGTTACAGACAGCCCTATGGCTACACCTTC
>-|17|TRBD2|TRBJ2-2|TRBV6-5
CASKKSLAGGLAGELFF
TGTGCCAGCAAAAAGTCCCTAGCGGGGGGGTTAGCCGGGGAGCTGTTTTTT
>many|13|-|TRBJ1-2|TRBV6-2/TRBV6-3
CASSYYGVYGYTF
TGTGCCAGCAGTTACTACGGAGTCTATGGCTACACCTTC
>-|15|TRBD2|TRBJ2-2|TRBV5-1
CASSFSRGDTGELFF
TGCGCCAGCAGCTTTTCGCGGGGGGACACCGGGGAGCTGTTTTTT
>many|13|-|TRBJ2-5|TRBV7-9
CASSQHSQETQYF
TGTGCCAGCAGTCAACATAGCCAAGAGACCCAGTACTTC